The 5 T cell receptor beta chains in this list originate from one sample, sequenced in a study of vaccination and CD4 T cells after COVID-19 (dated by TCRdb to between 2020 and 2023). The library was generated by PCR. The sequencer was an Illumina iSeq 100. DNA from cultured CD4+ T cells underwent TCR sequencing with the Oncomine TCR Beta short-read assay at the Johns Hopkins FTIC core. In-frame beta chains were kept once TCRdb had trimmed the public reads at Q25 with fastp and called clones with MiXCR. Rows with one shared CDR3 protein collapse into an entry with the most common genes and DNA. The sample profile shows 15,000 to 20,000 distinct CDR3 sequences; 60% to 70% of them were found once. The ten top clones hold more than 10% of the sample. The treatment or condition label here, explained by the study, means: approximately nine-day PBMC culture with coronavirus spike peptide pools or control peptides (ViraFEST assay).

The antigens these receptors bind are not known. The sequencing sample was made of CD4+ T cells from blood, cultured in vitro. These receptors were collected from a human donor who had recovered from COVID-19.

V usage is TRBV20-1 and J usage is TRBJ1-1; possible D gene TRBD1, 5 bases. Trimming removed 1 base at V and 6 bases at J, with 9 bases between. CDR1 DFQATT and CDR2 SNEGSKA come from the germline V gene (reference sequence). This CDR3 has 12 amino acids. The CDR3 bases are TGCAGTGCTAGAGTCAGGGATCCTGAAGCTTTCTTT. Protein sequence: CSARVRDPEAFF.

The genes are TRBV7-8 and TRBJ1-6; possibly TRBD1 for D (6 bases). The germline gives CDR1 SGHVS, CDR2 FQNEAQ. The V and J ends lost 5 bases and 7 bases respectively, with 21 bases between them. This CDR3 contains 17 residues. CDR3 DNA: TGTGCCAGCAGCCAGCCTAGGGGGGGGTGGCGAAATTCACCCCTCCACTTT. Its translation is CASSQPRGGWRNSPLHF.

Written as DNA, the CDR3 is TGCAGTGCACCGCGGACAGGGGAAGATACGCAGTATTTT. Encoded protein: CSAPRTGEDTQYF. The V call is TRBV20-1, the J call TRBJ2-3, with TRBD1 identical over 9 bases. CDR1 and CDR2 (germline): DFQATT, SNEGSKA (reference sequence). J lost 5 bases, V lost 6 bases, and 6 bases had no gene match. This CDR3 spans 13 amino acids.

The chain uses TRBV2 and TRBJ2-1; 11 bases are a match to TRBD1. The germline gives CDR1 SNHLY, CDR2 FYNNEI. J was trimmed by 4 bases and V by 6 bases; bases with no gene match: 5. The CDR3 contains 15 residues. The DNA of the CDR3 is TGTGCCAGCAGACCCGGGACAGGGGGGTACAATGAGCAGTTCTTC. This encodes CASRPGTGGYNEQFF.

This clonotype was counted only a few times. CDR3 in amino acids: CASSRPGGPQHF. The CDR3 DNA reads TGTGCCAGCAGTCGACCCGGAGGGCCCCAGCATTTT. The rearrangement uses TRBV6-1 and TRBJ1-5; D is undetermined. Germline CDR1 MNHNS, CDR2 SASEGT. Trimming cost V 5 bases and J 9 bases, with 11 bases left between them. The CDR3 loop spans 12 amino acids.